Reported below is one TCR beta chain. No cognate antigen has been identified for it. Base qualities are not recorded, but no much larger clone differs from it by a single base. Libraries came from UMI-ligation and nested PCR. An equimolar mix of two oligonucleotides covering both TRBC1 and TRBC2 was used as the beta constant-region primer. Four rounds of PCR were used to amplify ligated cDNA, with nested alpha and beta constant-region primers being used together with the SP2 primer. T4 RNA ligase 1 ligated a single-stranded oligonucleotide carrying the SP2 primer and a 12-nucleotide UMI to the cDNA 3' end. Incubation of the ligation reaction was carried out at 16 degrees C for about 19-25 hours. PCR2 was typically performed as a SYBR Green qPCR and was stopped at a predetermined threshold so that over-amplification was prevented. Every purification after the first one was done using Agencourt AMPure XP magnetic beads. Libraries were quantified by Qubit and checked on a TapeStation, with a main peak expected near 650 bp. The pooled libraries were sequenced on an Illumina MiSeq using v2 2x251 paired-end kits, which usually yielded about 0.9-2.1 million reads per sample. Each sample library was pooled at approximately 3.6 nM, and about 5-7% PhiX was included to improve cluster recognition. Concerning the study's data processing: Decombinator assigned V and J genes to Demultiplexor-processed FASTQ reads by tag matching, allowing a single base-pair mismatch. Collapsinator used UMIs to correct both sequencing errors and frequency errors arising from PCR heterogeneity. CDR3Translator translated TCRs and extracted CDR3s from the conserved cysteine to the FGXG phenylalanine, flagging non-productive sequences. Gini, Shannon entropy and inverse Simpson indices were calculated on repertoires subsampled to equal numbers of UMI-defined TCRs. Within the linear range, a power law was fitted to clonotype abundance distributions using maximum likelihood. On one naive CD8 sample, the pipeline and MIGEC gave similar UMI counts, unique TCR numbers and clonal distributions. In one analysis, naive TCRs that were also found in any memory subset of the same donor were excluded from the naive repertoire. A set of several thousand CMV-associated CDR3 sequences, compiled from VDJdb and a published dataset, was used to search the repertoires. The public reads were run again by TCRdb, first through fastp at Q25 and then through MiXCR, and only productive beta chains were kept. When rows share a CDR3 protein, they turn into one entry using the most common DNA and genes. The V and J calls reflect TCRdb's pipeline rather than the authors' work. The sample table shows roughly 140,000 distinct CDR3 sequences, and more than 15% are seen once. The ten largest clones add up to about 0.63% of the sample.

The sample originates from a study of naive and memory T cell subsets (dated by TCRdb to 2016 to 2017). A note on the overall study: The study applied an open-source, UMI-based TCR alpha and beta sequencing pipeline to sorted naive and memory peripheral blood T cell subsets. The functional CMV T cell responses agreed completely with IgG serology results. RNA was DNase-treated and reverse transcribed with TCR constant-region primers, mostly using SuperScript III. Study-wide findings and limitations: After error correction, over 90% of naive TCR sequences appeared only once, giving much steeper abundance distributions than memory subsets. The abundance of TCRs followed a power law with an exponent that differed between naive and memory subsets yet stayed consistent across the three individuals. In both CD4 and CD8 cells, a rise in Gini index and a fall in Shannon and inverse Simpson diversity were observed from naive through CM, EM and EMRA. Clonotypes were defined as single alpha or beta chain sequences, not paired alpha/beta receptors. The repertoire findings for the naive and memory subsets could not be validated against a ground truth because none was available. RNA-based TCR counts may be influenced by expression changes linked to T cell activation and differentiation. A few larger clonotypes were found in naive repertoires, especially CD8, and these larger clonotypes were possibly memory cells re-expressing CD45RA.

Taken from the germline V gene (reference sequence), the CDR1 and CDR2 loops are GTSNPN and SVGIG. Trimming removed 5 bases from V and 4 bases from J; the gene matches leave 16 bases unexplained. Including cysteine and phenylalanine, the CDR3 has 16 amino acids. The CDR3 DNA has 48 bases and is translated from base 1. From the second PCR step on, the TCR alpha and beta chain libraries were amplified in separate reactions. CMV status of each donor was established by measuring IFNgamma production from CD4+ T cells after fresh PBMCs were stimulated overnight with CMV viral lysate. CD4 T cells were positively selected using Miltenyi beads, after which CD8 T cells were positively selected from the CD4-negative fraction. Cells stained for CD3, CD4, CD8, CD45RA, CD27 and a live/dead dye were sorted on a BD Aria II into four subsets by CD45RA and CD27. Blood came from a few healthy volunteers, each fractionated into CD4 and CD8 T cells and then into four differentiation subsets. Approximately 0.13 L of peripheral blood was drawn per donor, and PBMC were isolated by Ficoll-Paque PLUS density-gradient centrifugation. Sorted cells were lysed in RLT buffer, and RNA was extracted with a Qiagen RNeasy kit and stored at -80°C.

The rearrangement combines TRBV30 with TRBJ2-7; 8 bases in between match TRBD1. Sample: naive CD8+ T cells from blood. Explained via the paper, the cell subset or site label denotes: naive T cells, CD45RA high CD27+. The clonotype comes from a human donor in good health. The CDR3 region has the sequence CAWGPPGQEIFYEQYF. The DNA sequence reads TGTGCCTGGGGTCCTCCGGGACAGGAAATTTTTTACGAGCAGTACTTC. The full variable domain, completed from the reference TRBV30 and TRBJ2-7 proteins outside the CDR3, reads SQTIHQWPATLVQPVGSPLSLECTVEGTSNPNLYWYRQAAGRGLQLLFYSVGIGQISSEVPQNLSASRPQDRQFILSSKKLLLSDSGFYLCAWGPPGQEIFYEQYFGPGTRLTVT.